Reported below is one T cell receptor (beta chain). Its specificity is not known. The sample comes from a study of cytomegalovirus exposure and HLA in healthy donors. The CDR3 consists of 16 residues. Trimming took 1 base from V and 2 from J, leaving 9 bases between them. Looked up from germline, CDR1 is LNHDA and CDR2 is SQIVND (reference sequence). Sequencing was performed with immunoSEQ multiplex PCR; in TCRdb, only in-frame clones are kept and a portion is missing. The table lists fewer than 150,000 clones, around four fifths of them singletons. General study points: Cytomegalovirus association was listed for roughly 160 TCR beta chains. It was found in a later analysis that first-cohort TCR clusters tended to co-occur in the 130 or so validation repertoires.

What was sequenced was PBMCs. The chain is built from TRBV19 and TRBJ2-6; D remains unclear. The source is a man younger than 40 in good health and CMV-seropositive. Here the CDR3 DNA reads TGTGCCAGTAGTATAGTCACGCAGGCTGGGGCCAACGTCCTGACTTTC. It translates to CASSIVTQAGANVLTF.